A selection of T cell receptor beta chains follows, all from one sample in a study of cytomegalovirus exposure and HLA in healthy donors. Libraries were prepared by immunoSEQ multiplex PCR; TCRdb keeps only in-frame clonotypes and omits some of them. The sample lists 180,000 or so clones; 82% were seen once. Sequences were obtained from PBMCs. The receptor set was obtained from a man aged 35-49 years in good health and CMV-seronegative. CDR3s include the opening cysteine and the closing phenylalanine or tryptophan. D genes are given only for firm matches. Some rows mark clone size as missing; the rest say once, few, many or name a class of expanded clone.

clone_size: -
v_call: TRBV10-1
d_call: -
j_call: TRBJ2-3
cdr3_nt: TGCGCCAGCAGCCCCCTGGGTCAACTAGAGGCAGATACGCAGTATTTT
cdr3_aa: CASSPLGQLEADTQYF

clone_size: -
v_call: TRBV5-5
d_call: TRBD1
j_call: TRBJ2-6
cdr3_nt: TGTGCCAGCAGTCTTGGACAGGGGAGCTCTGGGGCCAACGTCCTGACTTTC
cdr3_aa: CASSLGQGSSGANVLTF

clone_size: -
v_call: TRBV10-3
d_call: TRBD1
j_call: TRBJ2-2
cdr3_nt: TGTGCCACACAGGGACAGTCGAACACCGGGGAGCTGTTTTTT
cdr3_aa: CATQGQSNTGELFF

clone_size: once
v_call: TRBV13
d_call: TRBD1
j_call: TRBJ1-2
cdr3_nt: TGTGCCAGCAGCCTGTCCGGGACAGTTAACTATGGCTACACCTTC
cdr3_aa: CASSLSGTVNYGYTF

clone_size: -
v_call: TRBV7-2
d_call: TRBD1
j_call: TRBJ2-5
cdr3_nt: TGTGCCAGCAGCCTGGACAGGGGGGAGACCCAGTACTTC
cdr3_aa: CASSLDRGETQYF

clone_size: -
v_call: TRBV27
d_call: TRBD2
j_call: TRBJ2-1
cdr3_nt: TGTGCCAGCAGTTCTTTGCCTAGCGGGAATGAGCAGTTCTTC
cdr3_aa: CASSSLPSGNEQFF

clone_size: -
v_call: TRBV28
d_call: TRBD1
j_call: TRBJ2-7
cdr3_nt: TGTGCCAGCAGGCCTCGACAGGGGAACTCCTACGAGCAGTACTTC
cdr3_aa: CASRPRQGNSYEQYF

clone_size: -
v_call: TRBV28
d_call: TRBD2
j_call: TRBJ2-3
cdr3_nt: TGTGCCAGCAGTCCTACTAGCGGGAGTTTAACAGATACGCAGTATTTT
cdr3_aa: CASSPTSGSLTDTQYF

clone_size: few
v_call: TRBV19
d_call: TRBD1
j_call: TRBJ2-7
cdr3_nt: TGTGCCAGTAGCCGCCCCGACAGGGGGTACGAGCAGTACTTC
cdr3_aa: CASSRPDRGYEQYF

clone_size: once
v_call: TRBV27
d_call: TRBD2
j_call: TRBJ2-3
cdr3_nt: TGTGCCAGCAGTCCTAGCGGGGGCCGCACAGATACGCAGTATTTT
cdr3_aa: CASSPSGGRTDTQYF

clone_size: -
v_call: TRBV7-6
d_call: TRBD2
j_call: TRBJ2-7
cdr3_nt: TGTGCCAGCAGCTTGGGAGTTAGCGGGGGGGCATACGAGCAGTACTTC
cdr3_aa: CASSLGVSGGAYEQYF

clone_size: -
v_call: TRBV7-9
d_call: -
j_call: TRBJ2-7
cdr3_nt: TGTGCCAGCAGTCTTTCCGACGAGCAGTACTTC
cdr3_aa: CASSLSDEQYF

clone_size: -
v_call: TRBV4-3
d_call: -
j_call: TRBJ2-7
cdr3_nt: TGCGCCAGCAGCCCAGGACGGGCGGCGGGCGAGCAGTACTTC
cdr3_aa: CASSPGRAAGEQYF

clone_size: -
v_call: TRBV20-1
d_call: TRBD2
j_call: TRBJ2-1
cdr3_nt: TGCAGTGCTGGCAGGCGGGAGGGGCAGTTCTTC
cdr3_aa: CSAGRREGQFF

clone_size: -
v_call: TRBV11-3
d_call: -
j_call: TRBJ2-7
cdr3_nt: TGTGCCAGCGGTTCTCGGGGTTACGAGCAGTACTTC
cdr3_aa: CASGSRGYEQYF

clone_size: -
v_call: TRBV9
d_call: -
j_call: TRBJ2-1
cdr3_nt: TGTGCCAGCAGCGTACAAGGACATACCTTTGAGCAGTTCTTC
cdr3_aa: CASSVQGHTFEQFF

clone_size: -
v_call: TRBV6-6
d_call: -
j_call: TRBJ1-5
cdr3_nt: TGTGCCAGCAGCGACACAATCAGCAATCAGCCCCAGCATTTT
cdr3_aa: CASSDTISNQPQHF

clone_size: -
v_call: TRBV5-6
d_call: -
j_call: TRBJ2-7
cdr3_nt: TGTGCCAGCAGCTTGGGTAGGGGAAACTACGAGCAGTACTTC
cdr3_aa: CASSLGRGNYEQYF

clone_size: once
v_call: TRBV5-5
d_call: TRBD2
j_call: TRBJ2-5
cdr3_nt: TGTGCCAGCAGCTTGGCCGGTGGTAGCGGGGGACAGACCCAGTACTTC
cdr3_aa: CASSLAGGSGGQTQYF

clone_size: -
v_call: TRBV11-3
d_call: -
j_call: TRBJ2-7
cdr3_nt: TGTGCCAGCCGCCGAGAGACAGGCGCCACCTACGAGCAGTACTTC
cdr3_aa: CASRRETGATYEQYF

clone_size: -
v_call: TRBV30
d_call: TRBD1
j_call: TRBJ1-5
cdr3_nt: TGTGCCTGGAGTGTAGACAGGGGGGGCAATCAGCCCCAGCATTTT
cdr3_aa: CAWSVDRGGNQPQHF

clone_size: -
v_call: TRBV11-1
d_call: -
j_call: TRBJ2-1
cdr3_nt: TGTGCCAGCAGCTTAGCGATCAGGTTCCCTCTGAATGAGCAGTTCTTC
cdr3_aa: CASSLAIRFPLNEQFF

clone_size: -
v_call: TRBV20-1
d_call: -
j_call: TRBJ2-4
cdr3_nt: TGCAGTGCTAGAGATAACATCATTCAGTACTTC
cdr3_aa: CSARDNIIQYF

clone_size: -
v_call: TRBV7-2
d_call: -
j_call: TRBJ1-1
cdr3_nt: TGTGCCAGCAGCCGAGGTGAGAACACTGAAGCTTTCTTT
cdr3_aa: CASSRGENTEAFF

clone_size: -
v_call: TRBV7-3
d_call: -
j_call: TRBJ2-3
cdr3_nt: TGTGCCAGCAGCTTAACGTGGCTAGATGAGGATACGCAGTATTTT
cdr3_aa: CASSLTWLDEDTQYF

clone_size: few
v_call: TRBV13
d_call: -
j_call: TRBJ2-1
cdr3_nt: TGTGCCAGCAGCCCCCGTCGGGCGGGGTTAGGGAATGAGCAGTTCTTC
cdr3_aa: CASSPRRAGLGNEQFF

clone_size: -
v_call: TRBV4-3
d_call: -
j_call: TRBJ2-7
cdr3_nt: TGCGCCAGCAGCCAAGATGGGCGGGCGCACTCCTACGAGCAGTACTTC
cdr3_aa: CASSQDGRAHSYEQYF

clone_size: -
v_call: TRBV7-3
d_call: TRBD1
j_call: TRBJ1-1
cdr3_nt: TGTGCCAGCAGCCGACAGGGGGGGAACACTGAAGCTTTCTTT
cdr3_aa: CASSRQGGNTEAFF

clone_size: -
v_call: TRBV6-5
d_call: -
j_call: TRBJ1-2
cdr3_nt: TGTGCCAGCAGTTACCAGCTAGACTCTAACTATGGCTACACCTTC
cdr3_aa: CASSYQLDSNYGYTF

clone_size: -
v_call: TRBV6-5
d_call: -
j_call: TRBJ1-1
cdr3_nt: TGTGCCAGCAGTTACTCCCAGGGGACAAACACTGAAGCTTTCTTT
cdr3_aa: CASSYSQGTNTEAFF

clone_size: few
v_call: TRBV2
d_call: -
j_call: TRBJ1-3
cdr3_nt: TGTGCCAGCAGTCTCTCTGGAAACACCATATATTTT
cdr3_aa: CASSLSGNTIYF

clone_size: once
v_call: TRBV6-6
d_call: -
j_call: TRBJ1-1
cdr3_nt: TGTGCCAGCAGTCCAGGCAGACAGGCCACTGAAGCTTTCTTT
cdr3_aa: CASSPGRQATEAFF

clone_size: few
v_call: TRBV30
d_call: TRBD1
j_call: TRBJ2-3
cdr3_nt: TGTGCCCTGTCCCGGGACAGGGGCCAGGGGGATACGCAGTATTTT
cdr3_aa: CALSRDRGQGDTQYF

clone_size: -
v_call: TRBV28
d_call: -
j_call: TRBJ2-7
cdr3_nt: TGTGCCAGCAGTACCGCGGGACGGACCGGGGACGAGCAGTACTTC
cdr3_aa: CASSTAGRTGDEQYF

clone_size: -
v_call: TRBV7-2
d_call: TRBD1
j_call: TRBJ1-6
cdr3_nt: TGTGCCAGCAGCTTAGAGGGACAGAGAAATTCACCCCTCCACTTT
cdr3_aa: CASSLEGQRNSPLHF

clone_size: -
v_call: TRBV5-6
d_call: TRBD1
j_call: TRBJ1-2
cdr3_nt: TGTGCCAGCAGCTGGCCAGATTACAGGGGGCCCGGCTACACCTTC
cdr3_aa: CASSWPDYRGPGYTF